Listed below are T cell receptor beta chains from one sample, sequenced in a study of T cells in lung cancer brain metastases. Profiling relied on immunoSEQ multiplex PCR, and the TCRdb table lists in-frame clones only, not all of them. The table has several thousand clones, around 85% seen once. Sequencing was performed on tumor tissue from the primary lung tumor. All receptors derive from a man aged 45-60 years with non-small cell lung cancer. Each CDR3 is given with its conserved first and last residue. A D gene is named only where the DNA matches it firmly. Not all rows give a size; the values are once, few, many and, for expanded clones, a class.

clone_size,v_call,j_call,d_call,cdr3_nt,cdr3_aa
.,TRBV27,TRBJ1-1,.,TGTGCCAGCAGTCTCCGGATGAACACTGAAACTTTCTTT,CASSLRMNTETFF
few,TRBV5-1,TRBJ1-2,TRBD1,TGCGCCAGCAGCTTGGCGACAGGGGGGGTCTATGGCTACACCTTC,CASSLATGGVYGYTF
.,TRBV18,TRBJ1-2,.,TGTGCCAGCTCACCTGACAGACAGGTGGGTGGCTACACCTTC,CASSPDRQVGGYTF
once,TRBV28,TRBJ2-3,TRBD1,TGTGCCAGCAGGCCCGGACAGGGACCAGATACGCAGTATTTT,CASRPGQGPDTQYF
.,TRBV2,TRBJ2-5,.,TGTGCCAGCACCCCAGGATATTGGGCCCAGTACTTC,CASTPGYWAQYF
.,TRBV7-3,TRBJ2-7,TRBD1,TGTGCCAGCAGTGGAAGGGACAGGGTGCCCTACGAGCAGTACTTC,CASSGRDRVPYEQYF
.,TRBV5-4,TRBJ2-3,.,TGTGCCAGCAGCTTGGGGACTCCCAGCACAGATACGCAGTATTTT,CASSLGTPSTDTQYF
few,TRBV5-4,TRBJ2-7,TRBD2,TGTGCCAGCACCGAAGCGGGGGGTGGAAGCTCCTACGAGCAGTACTTC,CASTEAGGGSSYEQYF
.,TRBV9,TRBJ2-3,TRBD2,TGTGCCAGCAGCTTCGGACTAGCGAACACAGATACGCAGTATTTT,CASSFGLANTDTQYF
.,TRBV7-9,TRBJ2-7,.,TGTGCCAGCAGCTTAGGAAATAGCCAGTCCTACGAGCAGTACTTC,CASSLGNSQSYEQYF
.,TRBV11-2,TRBJ2-5,.,TGTGCCAGCAGCCGCAGGGGGGACAGCCTAAACCAAGAGACCCAGTACTTC,CASSRRGDSLNQETQYF
once,TRBV30,TRBJ1-5,.,TGTGTCTGGAGTGTACTTAGTAGGGGCCATCAGCCCCAGCATTTT,CVWSVLSRGHQPQHF
.,TRBV7-3,TRBJ2-7,TRBD2,TGTGCCAGCAGCTCCGTACTAGCGGGTAGCCACGAGCAGTACTTC,CASSSVLAGSHEQYF
.,TRBV18,TRBJ2-5,.,TGTGCCAGCTCACCATCACAGGACGAGACCCAGTACTTC,CASSPSQDETQYF
.,TRBV5-1,TRBJ1-4,.,TGCGCCAGCAGCTTGCAGGGTTCAAATGAAAAACTGTTTTTT,CASSLQGSNEKLFF
.,TRBV30,TRBJ2-1,.,TGTGCCTGGAGTAATACATTTGGGGGTGAGCAGTTCTTC,CAWSNTFGGEQFF
.,TRBV7-3,TRBJ2-1,.,TGTGCCAGCAGCGTGATAGGCGGGCTAAATAAGCAGTTCTTC,CASSVIGGLNKQFF
.,TRBV12-2,TRBJ2-7,.,TGTGCAAGTCGCTTAGGTGGCCCGGGACAGGGGATCTACGAGCAGTACTTC,CASRLGGPGQGIYEQYF